These T cell receptor beta chains were read from a single sample in a study of CD8 T cells in ankylosing spondylitis. MiXCR, run by TCRdb on the 5' RACE reads, gives a single entry per CDR3 protein. This table has 150,000 or so distinct CDR3 sequences, under 35% appearing once. The sample comprised synovial fluid, either unsorted or a sorted T cell fraction (not recorded which). These receptors all stem from a male donor with ankylosing spondylitis. Both conserved end residues are part of each CDR3. A D gene is named only where the DNA matches it firmly. A row's size may be missing; if present it is once, few, many or a size class.

.,TRBV28,.,TRBJ1-1,CASSLLGRAFF,TGTGCCAGCAGTTTGTTGGGTCGGGCTTTCTTT
many,TRBV6-5,.,TRBJ2-7,CASSYWGPSYEQYF,TGTGCCAGCAGTTATTGGGGGCCCTCCTACGAGCAGTACTTC
.,TRBV12-3/TRBV12-4,.,TRBJ2-7,CASSPQGPGTGEQYF,TGTGCCAGCAGTCCACAAGGGCCTGGCACAGGCGAGCAGTACTTC
.,TRBV11-3,TRBD2,TRBJ2-7,CASSPGGAFTYEQYF,TGTGCCAGCAGCCCGGGAGGGGCTTTCACCTACGAGCAGTACTTC
few,TRBV9,.,TRBJ2-1,CASSVAGYNEQFF,TGTGCCAGCAGCGTAGCTGGTTACAATGAGCAGTTCTTC
.,TRBV7-2,TRBD1,TRBJ1-6,CASSLQGAPNSPLHF,TGTGCCAGCAGCTTACAGGGGGCGCCGAATTCACCCCTCCACTTT
few,TRBV12-3/TRBV12-4,.,TRBJ2-7,CASSFGQSYEQYF,TGTGCCAGCAGTTTTGGACAGTCCTACGAGCAGTACTTC
few,TRBV24-1,.,TRBJ2-2,CATSGGGASSNTGELFF,TGTGCCACCAGTGGTGGGGGCGCCAGCTCGAACACCGGGGAGCTGTTTTTT
.,TRBV28,TRBD1,TRBJ1-5,CASSYPTGAQTYSNQPQHF,TGTGCCAGCAGTTATCCTACAGGGGCTCAAACCTATAGCAATCAGCCCCAGCATTTT
.,TRBV4-1,TRBD2,TRBJ2-3,CASSSFLAGGVTDTQYF,TGCGCCAGCAGCTCCTTTTTGGCGGGGGGCGTTACAGATACGCAGTATTTT
.,TRBV12-3/TRBV12-4,TRBD1,TRBJ2-7,CASRYGQGWGYEQYF,TGTGCCAGCAGATATGGACAGGGCTGGGGCTACGAGCAGTACTTC
.,TRBV12-3/TRBV12-4,.,TRBJ1-1,CASSSTWLNTEAFF,TGTGCCAGCAGTAGTACTTGGCTCAACACTGAAGCTTTCTTT
few,TRBV19,.,TRBJ1-2,CASTQRETGPTKGYTF,TGTGCCAGTACCCAACGAGAGACCGGGCCGACGAAAGGCTACACCTTC
.,TRBV28,.,TRBJ2-6,CASSRLQSLYSGANVLTF,TGTGCCAGCAGTCGACTACAGAGTCTTTACTCTGGGGCCAACGTCCTGACTTTC
many,TRBV2,.,TRBJ2-7,CASSEARNTLAHMQYF,TGTGCCAGCAGTGAAGCGCGTAACACCCTCGCTCATATGCAGTACTTC
once,TRBV7-2,.,TRBJ2-1,CASGGGSAYVKYNEQFF,TGTGCCAGCGGGGGCGGCAGCGCTTACGTCAAATACAATGAGCAGTTCTTC